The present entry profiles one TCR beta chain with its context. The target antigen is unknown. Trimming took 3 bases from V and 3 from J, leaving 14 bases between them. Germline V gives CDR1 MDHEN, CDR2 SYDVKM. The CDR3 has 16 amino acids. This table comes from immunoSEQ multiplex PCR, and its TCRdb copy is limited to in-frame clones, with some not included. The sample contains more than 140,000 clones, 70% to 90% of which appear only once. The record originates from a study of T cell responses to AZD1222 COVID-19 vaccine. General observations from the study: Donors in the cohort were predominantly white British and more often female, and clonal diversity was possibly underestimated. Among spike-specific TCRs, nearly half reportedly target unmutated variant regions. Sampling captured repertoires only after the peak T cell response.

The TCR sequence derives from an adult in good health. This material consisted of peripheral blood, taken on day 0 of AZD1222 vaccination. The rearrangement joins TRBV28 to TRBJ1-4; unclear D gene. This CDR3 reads CASSFSSRVPNEKLFF. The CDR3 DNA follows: TGTGCCAGCAGTTTCAGTTCTCGGGTCCCTAATGAAAAACTGTTTTTT.